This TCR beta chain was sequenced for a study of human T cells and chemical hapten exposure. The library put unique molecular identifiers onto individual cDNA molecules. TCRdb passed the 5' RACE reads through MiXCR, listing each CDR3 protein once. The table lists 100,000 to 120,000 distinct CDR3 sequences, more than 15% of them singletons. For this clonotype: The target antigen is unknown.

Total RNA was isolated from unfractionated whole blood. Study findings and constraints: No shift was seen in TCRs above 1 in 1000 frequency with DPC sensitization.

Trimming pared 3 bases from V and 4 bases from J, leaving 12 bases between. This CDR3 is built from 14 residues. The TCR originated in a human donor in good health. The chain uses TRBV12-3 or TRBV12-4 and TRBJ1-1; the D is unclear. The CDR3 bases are TGTGCCAGCAGTTTTGGGTCAGGACTCACTGAAGCTTTCTTT. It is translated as CASSFGSGLTEAFF.